This TCR beta chain was observed in a study of spatial heterogeneity in lung cancer (dated by TCRdb to the late 2010s). With respect to the entire study: More beta-chain than alpha-chain transcripts were consistently detected, likely reflecting higher beta-chain transcript abundance. TCR alpha and beta repertoires were quantitatively compared across multiple tumor regions, matched nontumor lung and blood in non-small cell lung cancer. In the raw uncorrected reads, each unique combination of TCR and UMI appeared more than ten times on average. Nonsynonymous mutation counts, determined by whole-exome sequencing of tumor tissue, were related to TCR repertoire features. Both alpha and beta chains were TCR-sequenced in 200 to 250 tumor regions, about 69 matched nontumor lung samples and roughly 54 PBMC samples obtained at surgery. Results and caveats for the whole study, not just this receptor: Confirming at a functional level the hypothesis that regional TCRs recognize regional mutations was considered to require additional single-cell paired TCR alpha and beta sequencing. Ubiquitous expanded tumor TCRs were detected in blood more often at tumor resection than at routine follow-up.

The time point label, as the study defines it: sample taken at primary tumor resection. Donors were 72 patients with early-stage, untreated non-small cell lung cancer from the lung TRACERx cohort. Whole RNA extracted from tumor and nontumor lung tissue, or from cryopreserved PBMC samples, was used for TCR sequencing without cell sorting. A patient was chosen for TCR sequencing only when enough RNA was available from at least two tumor regions. V is cut by 0 bases and J by 0 bases, and the space between the germline ends is 7 bases. The CDR3, cysteine through phenylalanine, is 15 amino acids long. The sequence is cut down to CDR3 DNA, 45 bases in frame from base 1. CDR1 is given as SGDLS and CDR2 as YYNGEE, both from the germline V gene. Receptor libraries were prepared by 5' RACE. Instrument used: NextSeq 500. The TCR library protocol attached a unique molecular identifier to each TCR cDNA molecule to allow correction of PCR and sequencing errors. The original methods were these. TCR identification, UMI-based error correction and CDR3 extraction were performed with Decombinator tools. Expanded TCRs were defined as those above a frequency of 2 per 1,000, corresponding to the top 1% of the tumor frequency distribution. Renyi diversity was calculated using the R vegan package after each repertoire was subsampled 100 times to 5,000 TCRs. CDR3 similarity networks were built from amino acid triplet string-kernel similarity, connecting CDR3s with pairwise similarity above 0.82. TCRdb itself trimmed the public reads at Q25 with fastp, ran MiXCR and retained productive beta chains. CDR3 protein duplicates are merged, each entry listing the most common genes and DNA. It is TCRdb's table, rather than the study itself, that gives the V and J calls and clone size. This sample gives about 78,000 distinct CDR3 sequences in total; approximately 8% of them show up just once. Under 8% of the sample is held by the ten biggest clonotypes.

This clonotype occurred many times. Its antigen remains undetermined. Per-base quality was not reported, and no clone a single base away is much larger than it. Sequenced material: PBMCs, taken at surgery. The clonotype comes from a male donor with early-stage non-small cell lung cancer. Recombination joined TRBV9 with TRBJ1-3; no D gene call is confident. The CDR3 reads as follows: CASSVELSSGNTIYF. Here is the DNA: TGTGCCAGCAGCGTAGAGCTAAGCTCTGGAAACACCATATATTTT.